This T cell receptor beta chain was identified in a study of blood T cell repertoires in COVID-19. This CDR3 spans 16 amino acids. The V end lost 3 bases, the J end lost 6 bases, and 18 bases lay between the germline ends. The germline V gene encodes CDR1 LNHDA and CDR2 SQIVND (reference sequence). Under the authors' procedure: Counts of nucleated cells, estimated from reference gene primer amplification, were obtained. Repertoires were generated with immunoSEQ multiplex PCR, while TCRdb's copy carries only in-frame clones and drops some. V and J calls plus clone size are reproduced from that table; the DNA served to infer D and trimming. The sample has 200,000 to 250,000 clones; 70% to 90% are singletons.

J is TRBJ2-1 and V is TRBV19; D is perhaps TRBD2 (6 bases). The sample taken for sequencing was peripheral blood. This TCR came from a young woman who had recovered from COVID-19. The CDR3 DNA follows: TGTGCCAGTAGTATCAATCTTTGGGACTCCCTCAATGAGCAGTTCTTC. Its translation is CASSINLWDSLNEQFF.